This T cell receptor (beta chain) originates from a study of follicular helper T cells after annual influenza vaccination. Sequencing was performed with immunoSEQ multiplex PCR; in TCRdb, only in-frame clones are kept and a portion is missing. The sample lists over 8,500 clones, 75% to 85% occurring once. The germline gives CDR1 MDHEN, CDR2 SYDVKM. This CDR3 has 13 residues. Described time point: 2015-2016 season, 7 days after influenza vaccination. Study observations and caveats: Rare clonotypes were missed; only about 9-23% of cells gave TCRB. Plasmablast frequency change correlated with clonality change in ICOS+CD38+ cTfh.

This clone was seen a handful of times. Its antigen is not identified. A read error may produce the germline difference seen at one junction end. This chain uses TRBV28 with TRBJ1-2; tentative D call: TRBD1 (5 bases). Sequences were derived from CXCR5+ CD38- circulating T follicular helper cells from blood, sampled 7 days after influenza vaccination. Sample subset: circulating Tfh, non-naive CD4+CXCR5+PD-1+ (ICOS+CD38+ or ICOS-CD38-). This clonotype originated in an adult who received the influenza vaccine. CDR3 sequence: CASTLRTRSGYTF. The CDR3 DNA sequence: TGTGCCAGCACTTTACGGACAAGGAGTGGCTACACCTTC.